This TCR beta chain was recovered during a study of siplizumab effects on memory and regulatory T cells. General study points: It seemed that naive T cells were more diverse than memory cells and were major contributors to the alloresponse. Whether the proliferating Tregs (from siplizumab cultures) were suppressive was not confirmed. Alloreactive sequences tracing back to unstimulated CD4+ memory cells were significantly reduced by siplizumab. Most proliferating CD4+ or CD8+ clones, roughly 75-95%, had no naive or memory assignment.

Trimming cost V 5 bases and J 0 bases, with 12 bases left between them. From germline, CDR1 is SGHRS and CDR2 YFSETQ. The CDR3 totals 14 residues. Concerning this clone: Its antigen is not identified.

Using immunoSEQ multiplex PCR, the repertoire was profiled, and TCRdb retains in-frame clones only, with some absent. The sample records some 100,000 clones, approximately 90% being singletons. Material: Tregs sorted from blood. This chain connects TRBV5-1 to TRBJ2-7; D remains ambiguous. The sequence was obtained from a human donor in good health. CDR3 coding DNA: TGCGCCAGCAGGGAAGGCTCCTACTCCTACGAGCAGTACTTC. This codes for CASREGSYSYEQYF.